Listed here are 23 T cell receptor beta chains from one sample, sequenced in a study of blood T cell repertoires in COVID-19. Profiled with immunoSEQ multiplex PCR; TCRdb holds only in-frame clones, not every one. Counted here are about 170,000 clones, 85% to 90% occurring once; the ten biggest clones make up 6% to 7.5%. The specimen sequenced was peripheral blood. The origin of the receptors is an elderly woman in a cohort sampled during active or convalescent COVID-19.

V usage is TRBV11-2 and J usage is TRBJ1-2, with 7 positions matching TRBD1. The V gene's germline CDR1 is SGHAT and CDR2 FQNNGV. V lost 5 bases and J lost 4; bases outside the gene matches: 4. CDR3 length: 13 amino acids. The DNA of the CDR3 is TGTGCCAGCAGCAAGGACAGGAGCTATGGCTACACCTTC. Protein sequence: CASSKDRSYGYTF.

J is TRBJ1-4 and V is TRBV28; the D gene is possibly TRBD1 (5 bases). V lost 2 bases and J lost 6, with 10 bases in between. This CDR3 spans 14 amino acids. From germline, CDR1 is MDHEN and CDR2 SYDVKM. CDR3 sequence (DNA): TGTGCCAGCAGTTTAATAAGGGGTGATGAAAAACTGTTTTTT. Its translation: CASSLIRGDEKLFF. Based on the CDR3 plus reference TRBV28 and TRBJ1-4, the full variable domain is DVKVTQSSRYLVKRTGEKVFLECVQDMDHENMFWYRQDPGLGLRLIYFSYDVKMKEKGDIPEGYSVSREKKERFSLILESASTNQTSMYLCASSLIRGDEKLFFGSGTQLSVL.

Turning to this clone: At the DNA level, this CDR3 is encoded by other sequences in the same sample as well. The chain carries TRBV5-6 and TRBJ2-7; a weak D match, TRBD1 (5 bases). The CDR3 extends over 13 amino acids. Germline loops: CDR1 SGHDT, CDR2 YYEEEE. Trimming removed 2 bases at V and 3 bases at J, with 9 bases between. The CDR3 loop reads CASSLGQSYEQYF. The CDR3 DNA reads TGTGCCAGCAGCTTAGGACAAAGCTACGAGCAGTACTTC.

This clone was seen a handful of times. J is TRBJ1-6 and V is TRBV11-2; TRBD1 agrees at 7 bases. From germline, CDR1 is SGHAT and CDR2 FQNNGV. Trimming removed 1 base from V and 9 bases from J; junction bases left unmatched: 6. This CDR3 is 15 amino acids long. CDR3 sequence reads: CASSLAGGASSPLHF. The CDR3 bases are TGTGCCAGCAGCTTAGCAGGGGGTGCCAGTTCACCCCTCCACTTT.

The chain carries TRBV11-2 and TRBJ2-4; no clear D gene. CDR3 length: 14 amino acids. Trimming shortened V by 0 bases and J by 7 bases, and 10 bases separated the two germline ends. Germline lookup yields CDR1 SGHAT and CDR2 FQNNGV. The CDR3 loop reads CASSLDPGFNIQYF. In DNA, the CDR3 is TGTGCCAGCAGCTTAGATCCCGGGTTTAACATTCAGTACTTC.

This clone has more than one count but fewer than ten. The CDR3 is CASTEAGELFF. The CDR3 DNA follows: TGTGCCAGCACGGAGGCCGGGGAGCTGTTTTTT. The genes are TRBV2 and TRBJ2-2; D perhaps matches TRBD2 (5 bases). The length of the CDR3 is 11 residues. Germline values: CDR1 SNHLY, CDR2 FYNNEI. Deletions cut 7 bases from V and 6 bases from J, with 6 bases between.

V and J are TRBV5-6 and TRBJ1-2; D not resolved. Germline assignment: CDR1 SGHDT and CDR2 YYEEEE. Trimming removed 0 bases at V and 11 bases at J, with 11 bases between. CDR3 length: 12 amino acids. CDR3 residues: CASSLVADRYTF. Here the CDR3 DNA reads TGTGCCAGCAGCTTGGTGGCGGATCGGTACACCTTC.

The V call is TRBV5-1, the J call TRBJ2-3; 10 bases fit TRBD1. Trimming at V came to 2 bases and at J to 3 bases, leaving 6 bases not matched to a gene. The CDR3 extends over 16 amino acids. The germline V gene encodes CDR1 SGHRS and CDR2 YFSETQ. CDR3 residues: CASSLGTGEGTDTQYF. CDR3 DNA: TGCGCCAGCAGCTTAGGGACAGGGGAAGGAACAGATACGCAGTATTTT.

Only one count was recorded for this clone. This chain links TRBV7-2 with TRBJ1-4; TRBD1 might be the D (6 bases). Germline assignment: CDR1 SGHTA and CDR2 FQGNSA. The CDR3 contains 15 residues. V lost 6 bases and J 7 bases, leaving 18 bases between the germline ends. The CDR3 DNA is TGTGCCAGCAGTCCAGGCGGGGGGCCGATTGAAAAACTGTTTTTT. Its protein is CASSPGGGPIEKLFF.

This clone has just a few counts. This rearrangement joins TRBV10-1 to TRBJ1-3; weak D call: TRBD1 (6 bases). The CDR3 extends over 15 amino acids. The germline CDR1 and CDR2 sequences are WNHNN and SYGVQD (reference sequence). Trimming took 9 bases from V and 0 from J, leaving 15 bases between them. This chain's CDR3 is CARSGGRSSGNTIYF. The CDR3 DNA is TGCGCCAGATCGGGGGGCAGGAGCTCTGGAAACACCATATATTTT.

The V and J genes are TRBV9 and TRBJ1-3; D is undetermined. The germline V gene has CDR1 SGDLS and CDR2 YYNGEE. CDR3 size: 13 residues. Trimming took 3 bases from V and 0 from J, leaving 4 bases between them. In DNA, the CDR3 is TGTGCCAGCAGCGGCGCCTCTGGAAACACCATATATTTT. Translating gives CASSGASGNTIYF.

The rearrangement joins TRBV15 to TRBJ1-1, with D perhaps matching TRBD1 (6 bases). Per germline, CDR1 LNHNV and CDR2 YYDKDF (reference sequence). This CDR3 is built from 12 residues. V was cut by 0 bases and J by 10 bases, with 9 bases left in between. The CDR3 loop is CATSRDTGRAFF. The CDR3 nucleotides are TGTGCCACCAGCAGAGATACAGGGAGAGCTTTCTTT. The full variable domain, in which reference TRBV15 and TRBJ1-1 provide the parts outside the CDR3, is DAMVIQNPRYQVTQFGKPVTLSCSQTLNHNVMYWYQQKSSQAPKLLFHYYDKDFNNEADTPDNFQSRRPNTSFCFLDIRSPGLGDTAMYLCATSRDTGRAFFGQGTRLTVV.

The V call is TRBV19, the J call TRBJ1-5, with D perhaps TRBD1 (6 bases). Germline assignment: CDR1 LNHDA and CDR2 SQIVND (reference sequence). The CDR3 is 14 residues long. Trimming took 7 bases from V and 1 from J, leaving 11 bases between them. As DNA, the CDR3 is TGTGCCAGTAACCGAGGACAGAGCAATCAGCCCCAGCATTTT. Its protein product is CASNRGQSNQPQHF.

The genes are TRBV10-3 and TRBJ1-1; the D is unclear. V lost 2 bases to trimming and J lost 9 bases, with 7 bases between them. Germline V lookup: CDR1 ENHRY, CDR2 SYGVKD. CDR3 length: 11 amino acids. The CDR3 is CAISEGGQAFF. Written as DNA, the CDR3 is TGTGCCATCAGTGAGGGCGGGCAAGCTTTCTTT.

This clone was seen only a few times. The chain has TRBV18 and TRBJ1-5, with a weak D call TRBD1 (6 bases). Germline V gene sequence: CDR1 KGHSH, CDR2 LQKENI. The V end lost 0 bases, the J end lost 9 bases, and 15 bases lay between the germline ends. There are 15 residues in the CDR3. The DNA for the CDR3 is TGTGCCAGCTCACCACCGGGTTGGCAGGGGAGGCCCCAGCATTTT. Translated, it gives CASSPPGWQGRPQHF.

J is TRBJ1-2 and V is TRBV3-1 (or the pseudogene TRBV3-2); no definite D call. CDR1 is LGHDT, CDR2 YNNKEL, per germline (reference sequence). The CDR3 runs 15 residues. V was trimmed by 4 bases and J by 6 bases, leaving 18 bases between them. CDR3 bases: TGTGCCAGCAGCCCTACGGCCGGGTTGGGAGATGGCTACACCTTC. Translating gives CASSPTAGLGDGYTF.

A few counts support this clone. The chain recombines TRBV3-1 (or the pseudogene TRBV3-2) with TRBJ1-1, with a tentative D call TRBD1 (6 bases). Trimming shortened V by 2 bases and J by 9 bases, and 10 bases separated the two germline ends. Per the germline V gene, CDR1 is LGHDT and CDR2 is YNNKEL (reference sequence). This CDR3 has 12 residues. The chain's CDR3 is CASSQKGTKAFF. Written as DNA, the CDR3 is TGTGCCAGCAGCCAAAAAGGGACAAAAGCTTTCTTT.

This chain joins TRBV6-6 and TRBJ1-5, with TRBD1 identical over 12 bases. Germline V lookup: CDR1 MNHNY, CDR2 SVGAGI (reference sequence). The CDR3 consists of 16 residues. The trim removed 5 bases at V and 6 bases at J, leaving 8 bases unmatched. CDR3 amino acids: CASSPLGQGAGQPQHF. The CDR3 DNA reads as TGTGCCAGCAGTCCCTTGGGACAGGGGGCTGGTCAGCCCCAGCATTTT.

DNA of the CDR3: TGCAGCGTTGAAGGGGGGCTCACAGCCTACAATGAGCAGTTCTTC. Protein: CSVEGGLTAYNEQFF. This chain joins TRBV29-1 and TRBJ2-1, with a tentative D call TRBD1 (6 bases). V was pared by 1 base and J by 2 bases, with 12 bases between. This CDR3 spans 15 amino acids. CDR1 and CDR2 (germline): SQVTM, ANQGSEA.

The CDR3 sequence is CASIQGSANTEAFF. CDR3 sequence (DNA): TGTGCCAGCATTCAGGGCAGTGCGAACACTGAAGCTTTCTTT. The J gene is TRBJ1-1, the V gene TRBV6-5, with D maybe TRBD1 (5 bases). The germline V gene encodes CDR1 MNHEY and CDR2 SVGAGI. The germline V and J ends were trimmed by 7 bases and 1 base, with 13 bases remaining between them. The CDR3 is 14 residues long.

This clone was seen a single time. The rearrangement uses TRBV7-9 and TRBJ2-2, with 7 bases that match TRBD1. The V segment lost 3 bases and the J segment 4 bases; nucleotides outside the gene matches: 5. The CDR3 covers 15 residues. Germline CDR1 and CDR2: SEHNR and FQNEAQ (reference sequence). DNA for the CDR3: TGTGCCAGCAGCTTCTCCGCAGGGGGCACCGGGGAGCTGTTTTTT. It specifies CASSFSAGGTGELFF. The entire variable domain, with the rest obtained from reference TRBV7-9 and TRBJ2-2, is as follows: DTGVSQNPRHKITKRGQNVTFRCDPISEHNRLYWYRQTLGQGPEFLTYFQNEAQLEKSRLLSDRFSAERPKGSFSTLEIQRTEQGDSAMYLCASSFSAGGTGELFFGEGSRLTVL.

The rearrangement uses TRBV28 and TRBJ1-3, with D uncertain. Trimming stripped 6 bases from V and 0 bases from J, with 15 bases between. This CDR3 is built from 16 residues. Germline loops: CDR1 MDHEN, CDR2 SYDVKM. The CDR3 region has the DNA TGTGCCAGCAGCCCCGGGATTCAACGCTCTGGAAACACCATATATTTT. This sequence encodes CASSPGIQRSGNTIYF.

This clone was observed once. The rearrangement uses TRBV30 and TRBJ2-2; 10 positions match TRBD2. The germline V gene has CDR1 GTSNPN and CDR2 SVGIG (reference sequence). After removal of 0 bases from V and 0 bases from J, the junction contained 10 bases not matched to a gene. This CDR3 is built from 19 residues. CDR3 sequence reads: CAWSVHGLAGVANTGELFF. CDR3 DNA sequence: TGTGCCTGGAGTGTACACGGCCTAGCGGGGGTCGCGAACACCGGGGAGCTGTTTTTT.